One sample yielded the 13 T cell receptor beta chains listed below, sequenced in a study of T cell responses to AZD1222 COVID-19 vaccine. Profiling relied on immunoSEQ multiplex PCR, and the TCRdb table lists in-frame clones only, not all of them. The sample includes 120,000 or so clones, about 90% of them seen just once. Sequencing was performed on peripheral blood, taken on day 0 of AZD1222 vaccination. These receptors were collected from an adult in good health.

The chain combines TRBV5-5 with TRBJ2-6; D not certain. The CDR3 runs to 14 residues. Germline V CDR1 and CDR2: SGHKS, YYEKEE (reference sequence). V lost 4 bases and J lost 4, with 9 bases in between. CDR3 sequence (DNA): TGTGCCAGCAGCCCAATGTCCGGGGCCAACGTCCTGACTTTC. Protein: CASSPMSGANVLTF.

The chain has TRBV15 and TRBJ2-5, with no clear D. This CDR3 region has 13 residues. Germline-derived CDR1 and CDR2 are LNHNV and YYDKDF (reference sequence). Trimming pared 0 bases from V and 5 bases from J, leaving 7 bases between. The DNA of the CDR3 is TGTGCCACCAGCAGAGATCCCGGCGAGACCCAGTACTTC. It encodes CATSRDPGETQYF.

The CDR3 nucleotides read TGTGCCAGCAGCCCCCAGGGAGCTGAAGGAGAGACCCAGTACTTC. Translated, it gives CASSPQGAEGETQYF. This rearrangement joins TRBV7-3 to TRBJ2-5; D could derive from TRBD1 or TRBD2 (5 bases each). Germline CDR1 is SGHTA and CDR2 is FQGTGA. Trimming shortened V by 5 bases and J by 4 bases, and 17 bases separated the two germline ends. The CDR3 is 15 residues long.

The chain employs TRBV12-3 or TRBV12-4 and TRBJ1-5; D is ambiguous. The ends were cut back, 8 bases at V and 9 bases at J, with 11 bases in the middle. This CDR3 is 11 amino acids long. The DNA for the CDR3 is TGTGCCAGCGGGCGTGAGGGGCCCCAGCATTTT. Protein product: CASGREGPQHF.

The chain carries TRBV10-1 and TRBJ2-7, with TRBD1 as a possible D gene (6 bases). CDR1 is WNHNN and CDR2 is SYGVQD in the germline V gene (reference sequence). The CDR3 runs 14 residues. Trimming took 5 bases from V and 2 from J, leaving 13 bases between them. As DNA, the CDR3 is TGCGCCAGCAGTCACGGGACACCTCCCTACGAGCAGTACTTC. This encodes CASSHGTPPYEQYF.

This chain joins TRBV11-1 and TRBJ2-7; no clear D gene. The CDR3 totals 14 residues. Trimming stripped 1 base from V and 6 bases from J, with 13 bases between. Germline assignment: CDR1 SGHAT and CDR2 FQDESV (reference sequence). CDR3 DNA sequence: TGTGCCAGCAGCTTAGATCCCAGAAAGGGCGAGCAGTACTTC. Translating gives CASSLDPRKGEQYF.

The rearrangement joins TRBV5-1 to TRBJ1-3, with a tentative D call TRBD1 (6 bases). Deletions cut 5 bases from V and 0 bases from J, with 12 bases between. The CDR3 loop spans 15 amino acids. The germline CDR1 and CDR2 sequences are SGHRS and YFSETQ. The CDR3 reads CASRQTGISGNTIYF. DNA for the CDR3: TGCGCCAGCAGACAAACAGGGATCTCTGGAAACACCATATATTTT.

The chain's CDR3 is CASSSGLAGAIHNEQFF. Written as DNA, the CDR3 is TGTGCCAGCAGTTCTGGACTAGCGGGAGCTATCCACAATGAGCAGTTCTTC. The genes are TRBV28 and TRBJ2-1, with 13 bases that match TRBD2. This CDR3 has 17 residues. Germline CDR1 and CDR2: MDHEN and SYDVKM. Germline trimming cut 4 bases from V and 5 bases from J; bases unmatched to any gene: 8.

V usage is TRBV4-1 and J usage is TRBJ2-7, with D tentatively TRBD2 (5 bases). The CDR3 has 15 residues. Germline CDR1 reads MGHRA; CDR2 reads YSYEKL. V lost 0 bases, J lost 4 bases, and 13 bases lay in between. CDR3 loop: CASSQEDRAVYEQYF. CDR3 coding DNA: TGCGCCAGCAGCCAAGAGGATCGAGCGGTGTACGAGCAGTACTTC.

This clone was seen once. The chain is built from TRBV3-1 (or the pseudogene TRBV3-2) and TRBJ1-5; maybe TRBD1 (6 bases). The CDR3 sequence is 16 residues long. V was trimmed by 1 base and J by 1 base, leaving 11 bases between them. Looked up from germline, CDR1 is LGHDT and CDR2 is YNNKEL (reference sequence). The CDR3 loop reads CASSQGHQGSNQPQHF. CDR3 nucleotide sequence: TGTGCCAGCAGCCAAGGGCACCAGGGGAGCAATCAGCCCCAGCATTTT.

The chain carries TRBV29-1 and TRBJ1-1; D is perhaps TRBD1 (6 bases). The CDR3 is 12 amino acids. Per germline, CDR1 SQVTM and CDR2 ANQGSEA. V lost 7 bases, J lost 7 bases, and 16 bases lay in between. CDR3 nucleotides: TGCAGCGGAAGACAGGTTTGGGGTGAAGCTTTCTTT. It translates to CSGRQVWGEAFF.

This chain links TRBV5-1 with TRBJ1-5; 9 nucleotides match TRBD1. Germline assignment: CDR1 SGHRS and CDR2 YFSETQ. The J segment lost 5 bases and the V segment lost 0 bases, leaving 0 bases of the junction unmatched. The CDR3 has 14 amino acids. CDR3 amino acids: CASSLGQGDQPQHF. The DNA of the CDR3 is TGCGCCAGCAGCTTGGGACAGGGGGATCAGCCCCAGCATTTT.

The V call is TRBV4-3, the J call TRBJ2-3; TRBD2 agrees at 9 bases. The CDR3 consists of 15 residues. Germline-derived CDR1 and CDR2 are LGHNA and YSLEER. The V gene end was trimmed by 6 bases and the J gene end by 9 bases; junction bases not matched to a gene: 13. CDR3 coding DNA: TGCGCCAGCAGTCCAAGAGGGACTAGCAAGGACACGCAGTATTTT. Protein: CASSPRGTSKDTQYF.